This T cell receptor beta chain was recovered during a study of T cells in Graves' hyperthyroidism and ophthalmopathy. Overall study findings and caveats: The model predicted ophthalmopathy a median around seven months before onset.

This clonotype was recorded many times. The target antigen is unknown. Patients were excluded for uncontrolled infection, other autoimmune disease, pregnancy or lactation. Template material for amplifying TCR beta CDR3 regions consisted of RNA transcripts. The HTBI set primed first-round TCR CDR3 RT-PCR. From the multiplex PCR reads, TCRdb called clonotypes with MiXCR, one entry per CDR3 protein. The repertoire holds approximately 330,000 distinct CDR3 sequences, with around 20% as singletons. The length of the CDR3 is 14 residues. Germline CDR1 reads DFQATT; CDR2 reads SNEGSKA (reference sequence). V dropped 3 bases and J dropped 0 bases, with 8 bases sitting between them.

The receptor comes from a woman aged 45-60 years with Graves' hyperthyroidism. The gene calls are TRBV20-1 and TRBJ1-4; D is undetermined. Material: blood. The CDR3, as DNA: TGCAGTGCTAGCAGGACTGCAACTAATGAAAAACTGTTTTTT. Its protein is CSASRTATNEKLFF.